This TCR beta chain was profiled in a study of a mutant IDH1 vaccine in newly diagnosed glioma. Study-level background: Antecedent treatment encompassed radiotherapy, temozolomide, or their combination; the majority received both.

Noted time point: baseline, week 1 (first vaccination visit). Treatment reported: pre-vaccination baseline after standard-of-care therapy. This clone was seen more than once but under ten times. The antigen is unknown. Data came from immunoSEQ multiplex PCR; TCRdb stores just in-frame clones and leaves some out. The sample shows about 32,000 clones, over 70% of them seen only once. Germline CDR1 SNHLY, CDR2 FYNNEI. V was clipped by 3 bases and J by 2 bases, with 11 bases between them. The CDR3 spans 14 residues. Study-level findings and limits: Apparently unrelated to pseudoprogression were changes in the top peripheral T cell clonotypes.

The TCR originated in a man aged 25-45 years with glioma. The source material was PBMCs, sampled from a glioma patient treated with radiotherapy, temozolomide or both. J is TRBJ2-7 and V is TRBV2; no clear D. This CDR3 is CASSDDAGTYEQYF. CDR3 DNA: TGTGCCAGCAGTGACGATGCAGGTACCTACGAGCAGTACTTC.